The 8 T cell receptor beta chains given below trace back to one sample, sequenced in a study of T cells in Graves' hyperthyroidism and ophthalmopathy. Amplified TCR beta CDR3 regions derived from RNA transcripts. The TCR CDR3 first-round RT-PCR relied on the HTBI primer set. TCRdb ran MiXCR on the multiplex PCR reads and lists one entry per CDR3 protein. The sample includes more than 500,000 distinct CDR3 sequences, approximately 16% of them seen just once. Material for sequencing was blood. The receptors shown here come from a woman aged 25 to 39 with Graves' ophthalmopathy.

This clonotype turned up a few times. The J gene is TRBJ1-2, the V gene TRBV19; 10 bases line up with TRBD1. This CDR3 has 13 amino acids. Germline loops: CDR1 LNHDA, CDR2 SQIVND (reference sequence). V was clipped by 8 bases and J by 1 base; unmatched bases: 1. For the CDR3, the DNA is TGTGCCAGTTGGGACAGGGGTAACTATGGCTACACCTTC. Amino acids: CASWDRGNYGYTF.

This clonotype was seen ten or more times. J is TRBJ1-2 and V is TRBV5-1; D not certain. The CDR3 runs 14 residues. The V gene lost 0 bases and the J gene lost 1 base, with 7 bases spanning the gap. Germline V gene sequence: CDR1 SGHRS, CDR2 YFSETQ. This CDR3 is CASSLESSNYGYTF. In DNA, the CDR3 is TGCGCCAGCAGCTTGGAGTCGAGTAACTATGGCTACACCTTC.

The chain uses TRBV28 and TRBJ2-7; D remains unclear. Germline values: CDR1 MDHEN, CDR2 SYDVKM. Trimming shortened V by 5 bases and J by 0 bases, and 17 bases separated the two germline ends. The CDR3 runs 16 residues. The CDR3, as DNA: TGTGCCAGCAGTCCCCCCGCACAGTGGTCCTCCTACGAGCAGTACTTC. This codes for CASSPPAQWSSYEQYF.

A few counts support this clonotype. The chain employs TRBV6-1 and TRBJ1-6; 8 bases map to TRBD1. Germline values: CDR1 MNHNS, CDR2 SASEGT. The CDR3 is 14 amino acids. V lost 6 bases to trimming and J lost 11 bases; unmatched junction nucleotides: 9. The CDR3 sequence: CASSFDRGAPPLHF. In DNA form, the CDR3 reads TGTGCCAGCAGCTTCGACAGGGGCGCGCCACCCCTCCACTTT.

In its sample, this clonotype was seen many times. In DNA, the CDR3 is TGTGCCAGCAGCCGAACTAGCGTTGGCTCTGGAAACACCATATATTTT. Amino acids: CASSRTSVGSGNTIYF. The chain couples TRBV3-1 to TRBJ1-3; D gene ambiguous. Germline CDR1 is LGHDT and CDR2 is YNNKEL (reference sequence). Trimming left V 4 bases short and J 0 bases short, with 13 bases between. This CDR3 comprises 16 residues.

This clonotype has a count of ten or more. This rearrangement joins TRBV12-3 or TRBV12-4 to TRBJ2-3, with D possibly matching TRBD2 (5 bases). The length of the CDR3 is 17 residues. V was pared by 2 bases and J by 0 bases, with 15 bases between. The CDR3 reads CASSLFLRLSSTDTQYF. The CDR3 nucleotides read TGTGCCAGCAGTTTATTCCTGCGACTATCTAGCACAGATACGCAGTATTTT.

This clonotype came up a few times. This chain connects TRBV19 to TRBJ2-2, with a tentative D call TRBD1 (5 bases). The CDR3 has 17 residues. Germline CDR1 is LNHDA and CDR2 is SQIVND (reference sequence). Trimming shortened V by 2 bases and J by 0 bases, and 13 bases separated the two germline ends. CDR3 coding DNA: TGTGCCAGTAGTATAACCCTCGGCAGGGCGAACACCGGGGAGCTGTTTTTT. It translates to CASSITLGRANTGELFF.

The chain recombines TRBV19 with TRBJ2-1; D gene unclear. The germline gives CDR1 LNHDA, CDR2 SQIVND (reference sequence). V shed 5 bases and J shed 7 bases, with 9 bases lying between them. The CDR3 is 12 residues long. Here the CDR3 DNA reads TGTGCCAGTAGTCAACAGTCGAATGAGCAGTTCTTC. It translates to CASSQQSNEQFF.